These 26 T cell receptor beta chains originate from one sample sequenced in a study of CD8 T cells in Susac syndrome. RNA, at roughly 0.45 to 1 ug, was reverse transcribed with random hexamers. TCRdb analysed the immunoSEQ multiplex PCR reads with MiXCR anew, one entry per CDR3 protein. The sample comprises 210,000 or so distinct CDR3 sequences, roughly 92% of which are singletons, and roughly 0.15% rests with the top ten. The specimen sequenced was CD8+ T cells from PBMCs. The receptors were gathered from a human donor with multiple sclerosis.

The chain carries TRBV9 and TRBJ2-3; D tentatively fits TRBD1 or TRBD2 (6 bases each). The CDR3 is made up of 14 amino acids. CDR1 and CDR2 (germline): SGDLS, YYNGEE. V lost 3 bases, J lost 1 base, and 9 bases lay in between. The CDR3 loop is CASSEGGRTDTQYF. In DNA form, the CDR3 reads TGTGCCAGCAGCGAAGGGGGGCGCACAGATACGCAGTATTTT. Full variable domain (outside the CDR3, taken from reference TRBV9 and TRBJ2-3): DSGVTQTPKHLITATGQRVTLRCSPRSGDLSVYWYQQSLDQGLQFLIQYYNGEERAKGNILERFSAQQFPDLHSELNLSSLELGDSALYFCASSEGGRTDTQYFGPGTRLTVL.

The rearrangement uses TRBV11-2 and TRBJ1-1, with D tentatively TRBD1 (6 bases). Germline V gives CDR1 SGHAT, CDR2 FQNNGV. This CDR3 has 15 residues. The ends were cut back, 5 bases at V and 8 bases at J, with 21 bases in the middle. CDR3 nucleotides: TGTGCCAGCAGCGGGACACTCAAAGTCCGGGTGGAAGCTTTCTTT. Translating gives CASSGTLKVRVEAFF.

The rearrangement uses TRBV13 and TRBJ2-7; TRBD1 aligns across 7 bases. This CDR3 spans 13 amino acids. Germline V gene sequence: CDR1 PRHDT, CDR2 FYEKMQ (reference sequence). V gave up 5 bases and J gave up 5 bases; unmatched junction bases: 6. The CDR3 reads CASSIRGNHEQYF. For the CDR3, the DNA is TGTGCCAGCAGCATCAGGGGGAACCACGAGCAGTACTTC.

The V call is TRBV6-5, the J call TRBJ2-6, with D perhaps TRBD2 (5 bases). Trimming left V 2 bases short and J 1 base short, with 12 bases between. Germline CDR1 reads MNHEY; CDR2 reads SVGAGI. This CDR3 has 17 amino acids. CDR3 nucleotide sequence: TGTGCCAGCAGTTACACCCCCCCGGGATCTGGGGCCAACGTCCTGACTTTC. This gives the protein CASSYTPPGSGANVLTF.

This clonotype turned up a few times. The chain joins TRBV25-1 to TRBJ1-2; D remains unclear. V lost 6 bases, J lost 0 bases, and 8 bases lay in between. Germline lookup yields CDR1 MGHDK and CDR2 SYGVNS. There are 13 residues in the CDR3. Here the CDR3 DNA reads TGTGCCAGCAGCTCCGGAGCTAACTATGGCTACACCTTC. It yields the protein CASSSGANYGYTF.

The chain couples TRBV19 to TRBJ2-1, with 8 bases identical to TRBD2. Per the germline V gene, CDR1 is LNHDA and CDR2 is SQIVND (reference sequence). CDR3 length equals 15 residues. Trimming at V came to 2 bases and at J to 8 bases, leaving 8 bases not matched to a gene. CDR3 region: CASSITGGPGDEQFF. The DNA for the CDR3 is TGTGCCAGTAGTATAACGGGGGGGCCGGGGGATGAGCAGTTCTTC.

The chain employs TRBV9 and TRBJ1-1; D not certain. The CDR3 extends over 13 amino acids. The V end lost 1 base, the J end lost 6 bases, and 10 bases lay between the germline ends. Germline CDR1 reads SGDLS; CDR2 reads YYNGEE. This CDR3 is CASSVSSGAEAFF. CDR3 nucleotide sequence: TGTGCCAGCAGCGTATCAAGTGGGGCTGAAGCTTTCTTT.

The V call is TRBV7-9, the J call TRBJ2-5; no reliable D call. V shed 4 bases and J shed 6 bases, with 6 bases lying between them. Germline-derived CDR1 and CDR2 are SEHNR and FQNEAQ (reference sequence). The CDR3 is 11 residues long. CDR3 loop: CASSSGQTQYF. The CDR3 DNA follows: TGTGCCAGCAGCTCGGGTCAGACCCAGTACTTC.

The chain links TRBV27 to TRBJ1-2; D possibly corresponds to TRBD1 (5 bases). The germline V gene encodes CDR1 MNHEY and CDR2 SMNVEV (reference sequence). V was cut by 2 bases and J by 6 bases, with 16 bases left in between. CDR3 size: 15 residues. The CDR3 nucleotides read TGTGCCAGCAGTTTAGAATGGGGCGATTCCCATGGCTACACCTTC. Translated: CASSLEWGDSHGYTF.

The chain links TRBV2 to TRBJ2-7; D possibly corresponds to TRBD1 (7 bases). V was clipped by 3 bases and J by 3 bases, with 12 bases between them. This CDR3 spans 14 amino acids. Germline V gene sequence: CDR1 SNHLY, CDR2 FYNNEI. CDR3 loop: CASSEAGQSYEQYF. CDR3 in DNA: TGTGCCAGCAGTGAGGCGGGACAGAGCTACGAGCAGTACTTC. The complete variable domain, with remaining parts taken from reference TRBV2 and TRBJ2-7, reads EPEVTQTPSHQVTQMGQEVILRCVPISNHLYFYWYRQILGQKVEFLVSFYNNEISEKSEIFDDQFSVERPDGSNFTLKIRSTKLEDSAMYFCASSEAGQSYEQYFGPGTRLTVT.

This chain joins TRBV7-8 and TRBJ2-7; 11 positions match TRBD2. V lost 5 bases and J lost 1; bases outside the gene matches: 7. CDR3 length equals 16 residues. Germline CDR1 SGHVS, CDR2 FQNEAQ. The CDR3 bases are TGTGCCAGCAGCATTAAGACTAGCGGGGCTTCCTACGAGCAGTACTTC. Translation: CASSIKTSGASYEQYF.

V gene TRBV4-3 combines with J gene TRBJ2-7; 7 nucleotides agree with TRBD2. The V segment lost 4 bases and the J segment 0 bases; nucleotides outside the gene matches: 6. Germline V CDR1 and CDR2: LGHNA, YSLEER. There are 15 residues in the CDR3. Here the CDR3 reads CASSPSSGSSYEQYF. In DNA, the CDR3 is TGCGCCAGCAGCCCCTCTAGCGGAAGCTCCTACGAGCAGTACTTC.

CDR3 sequence (DNA): TGCGCCAGCTGCAAGGACAGCCTCTCTGGAAACACCATATATTTT. Its protein product is CASCKDSLSGNTIYF. J is TRBJ1-3 and V is TRBV5-1; possibly TRBD1 for D (6 bases). Trimming cost V 7 bases and J 0 bases, with 14 bases left between them. This CDR3 is built from 15 residues. CDR1 SGHRS and CDR2 YFSETQ come from the germline V gene.

The V and J genes are TRBV5-6 and TRBJ1-1; a weak D match, TRBD1 (5 bases). This CDR3 comprises 17 residues. Germline V CDR1 and CDR2: SGHDT, YYEEEE. Trimming cost V 0 bases and J 7 bases, with 22 bases left between them. In nucleotides, the CDR3 is TGTGCCAGCAGCTTGGGACTCTTTGGAGGAAGGGGCAGTGAAGCTTTCTTT. Translation gives CASSLGLFGGRGSEAFF.

This clonotype was found once. V gene TRBV7-9 combines with J gene TRBJ2-2; a possible D gene is TRBD1 (6 bases). The CDR3 runs to 17 residues. V shed 1 base and J shed 4 bases, with 16 bases lying between them. Germline CDR1 SEHNR, CDR2 FQNEAQ (reference sequence). Written as DNA, the CDR3 is TGTGCCAGCAGCTTAGAAGTCAGGACAGCTAGCACCGGGGAGCTGTTTTTT. Amino acids: CASSLEVRTASTGELFF.

This clonotype was picked up one time. The chain carries TRBV4-1 and TRBJ2-5; 9 nucleotides line up with TRBD2. The trim removed 5 bases at V and 4 bases at J, leaving 5 bases unmatched. The CDR3 is 14 residues long. Looked up from germline, CDR1 is MGHRA and CDR2 is YSYEKL. CDR3 sequence: CASSLAGVSETQYF. CDR3 bases: TGCGCCAGCAGCTTAGCGGGAGTATCAGAGACCCAGTACTTC.

The chain's CDR3 is CASVFRGQNTEAFF. DNA for the CDR3: TGTGCCAGCGTTTTCAGGGGCCAGAACACTGAAGCTTTCTTT. The chain carries TRBV6-2 or TRBV6-3 and TRBJ1-1, with D possibly being TRBD1 (6 bases). Germline V gene sequence: CDR1 MNHEY, CDR2 SVGEGT. The CDR3 spans 14 residues. Trimming took off 8 bases at V and 1 base at J, with 14 bases between the two ends.

This CDR3 is CSVEGGAGGSTEAFF. The CDR3 nucleotides are TGCAGCGTTGAAGGGGGGGCAGGGGGGAGCACTGAAGCTTTCTTT. The chain joins TRBV29-1 to TRBJ1-1; 7 positions agree with TRBD1. The CDR3 contains 15 residues. Germline V gene lookup returns CDR1 SQVTM and CDR2 ANQGSEA. The junction had 9 bases not matched to a gene; V was cut back by 1 base and J by 4 bases.

The chain employs TRBV29-1 and TRBJ2-3; D may be TRBD1 or TRBD2 (5 bases each). CDR1 and CDR2 from the germline V gene are SQVTM and ANQGSEA. V shed 8 bases and J shed 2 bases, with 14 bases lying between them. There are 13 residues in the CDR3. The CDR3 loop reads CSFFGTFTDTQYF. CDR3 bases: TGCAGCTTTTTCGGGACCTTCACAGATACGCAGTATTTT.

The chain employs TRBV7-9 and TRBJ2-7; D not resolved. Per the germline V gene, CDR1 is SEHNR and CDR2 is FQNEAQ (reference sequence). The CDR3 has 15 residues. V lost 3 bases, J lost 2 bases, and 14 bases lay in between. The CDR3 DNA reads as TGTGCCAGCAGCTTTGCCCACGAGAACCCCTACGAGCAGTACTTC. Its translation: CASSFAHENPYEQYF.

J is TRBJ2-1 and V is TRBV3-1, with D hard to call. This CDR3 has 14 amino acids. Trimming shortened V by 4 bases and J by 1 base, and 8 bases separated the two germline ends. Germline CDR1 LGHDT, CDR2 YNNKEL (reference sequence). For the CDR3, the DNA is TGTGCCAGCAGCCCCATAGAGTCCTACAATGAGCAGTTCTTC. It yields the protein CASSPIESYNEQFF.

This rearrangement joins TRBV5-6 to TRBJ1-3, with a weak D call TRBD1 (5 bases). The V gene lost 2 bases and the J gene lost 2 bases, with 11 bases spanning the gap. Germline lookup yields CDR1 SGHDT and CDR2 YYEEEE. The CDR3 has 15 amino acids. CDR3 residues: CASSFGGMPGNTIYF. The CDR3 DNA follows: TGTGCCAGCAGCTTCGGGGGGATGCCTGGAAACACCATATATTTT.

The rearrangement uses TRBV12-3 or TRBV12-4 and TRBJ2-5; D possibly matches TRBD1 or TRBD2 (5 bases each). Trimming removed 6 bases at V and 2 bases at J, with 22 bases between. The CDR3 is made up of 17 amino acids. In nucleotides, the CDR3 is TGTGCCAGCAGGTCCCATCAGGCCCGGGACGGACAAGAGACCCAGTACTTC. Translation: CASRSHQARDGQETQYF.

V gene TRBV4-1 combines with J gene TRBJ1-6; 9 nucleotides agree with TRBD1. Per germline, CDR1 MGHRA and CDR2 YSYEKL. The CDR3 is made up of 14 amino acids. The V gene end was trimmed by 0 bases and the J gene end by 9 bases; junction bases not matched to a gene: 0. The CDR3 nucleotides read TGCGCCAGCAGCCAAGAGGGACAGGGTTCACCCCTCCACTTT. As protein: CASSQEGQGSPLHF.

This chain links TRBV9 with TRBJ1-1; D is unclear. Germline CDR1 is SGDLS and CDR2 is YYNGEE. The CDR3 spans 12 residues. Trimming took off 0 bases at V and 10 bases at J, with 10 bases between the two ends. DNA for the CDR3: TGTGCCAGCAGCGTAGATGGGGAAGGAGCTTTCTTT. Translated, it gives CASSVDGEGAFF.

The genes are TRBV30 and TRBJ1-1; D remains unclear. Germline lookup yields CDR1 GTSNPN and CDR2 SVGIG (reference sequence). The CDR3 is made up of 11 amino acids. Trimming took 8 bases from V and 1 from J, leaving 8 bases between them. The CDR3 sequence: CALWENTEAFF. For the CDR3, the DNA is TGTGCCCTTTGGGAGAACACTGAAGCTTTCTTT.